These T cell receptor beta chains were read from a single sample in a study of blood T cells in healthy people across ages. TCRdb reanalysed the 5' RACE reads using MiXCR and keeps one entry per CDR3 protein. The sample lists over 1,500,000 distinct CDR3 sequences; 30% to 40% were seen once. Sample: blood. The receptors shown here come from a human donor in good health. The CDR3 runs from the conserved cysteine through the conserved F or W. D genes are given only for firm matches. The size of a clone is reported for some rows only, either as once, few or many, or as a class for expanded clones.

J: TRBJ2-5
size: -
D: TRBD1
V: TRBV24-1
CDR3: CATSGRDRGPQETQYF
DNA: TGTGCCACCAGTGGGAGGGACAGGGGGCCTCAAGAGACCCAGTACTTC

J: TRBJ1-1
size: -
D: TRBD1
V: TRBV7-2
CDR3: CASRSNRDRGGTEAFF
DNA: TGTGCCAGCAGGTCAAATAGGGACAGGGGAGGCACTGAAGCTTTCTTT

J: TRBJ2-1
size: -
D: -
V: TRBV5-5
CDR3: CASSRDNNEQFF
DNA: TGTGCCAGCAGTAGGGACAACAATGAGCAGTTCTTC

J: TRBJ1-6
size: few
D: -
V: TRBV6-6
CDR3: CASRAAGDSPLHF
DNA: TGTGCCAGCAGGGCCGCAGGGGACTCACCCCTCCACTTT

J: TRBJ2-1
size: few
D: -
V: TRBV6-5
CDR3: CASTAIREFGSNEQFF
DNA: TGTGCCAGCACCGCAATCAGGGAGTTTGGGTCCAATGAGCAGTTCTTC

J: TRBJ1-4
size: -
D: TRBD1
V: TRBV6-6
CDR3: CASNPRQGVHEKLCF
DNA: TGTGCCAGCAACCCTCGACAGGGGGTTCATGAAAAACTGTGTTTT

J: TRBJ2-7
size: -
D: TRBD1
V: TRBV6-2/TRBV6-3
CDR3: CASIPRGKDRVYEQYF
DNA: TGTGCCAGCATCCCACGGGGAAAGGACAGGGTCTACGAGCAGTACTTC

J: TRBJ2-3
size: -
D: TRBD2
V: TRBV10-3
CDR3: CVIEAASGNLDTQYF
DNA: TGTGTCATCGAAGCGGCTAGCGGGAATCTAGATACGCAGTATTTT

J: TRBJ2-3
size: -
D: TRBD2
V: TRBV5-1
CDR3: CASSLRGASGGATDTQYF
DNA: TGCGCCAGCAGCTTGAGGGGTGCTAGCGGGGGGGCCACAGATACGCAGTATTTT

J: TRBJ2-7
size: few
D: -
V: TRBV20-1
CDR3: CSARGHFGHLYEQYF
DNA: TGCAGTGCCCGGGGGCACTTCGGGCACCTCTACGAGCAGTACTTC

J: TRBJ2-7
size: -
D: TRBD2
V: TRBV27
CDR3: CASSFDPGGSYEQYF
DNA: TGTGCCAGCAGTTTTGATCCGGGGGGATCCTACGAGCAGTACTTC

J: TRBJ2-7
size: -
D: -
V: TRBV7-8
CDR3: CASSLAGRAEQYF
DNA: TGTGCCAGCAGCTTAGCCGGCAGAGCCGAGCAGTACTTC

J: TRBJ2-7
size: -
D: -
V: TRBV5-1
CDR3: CASSLYPGAYEQYF
DNA: TGCGCCAGCAGCTTGTATCCAGGGGCCTACGAGCAGTACTTC

J: TRBJ1-6
size: -
D: -
V: TRBV7-2
CDR3: CASSLVGLVSPLHF
DNA: TGTGCCAGCAGCTTAGTTGGACTTGTTTCACCCCTCCACTTT

J: TRBJ1-2
size: -
D: -
V: TRBV9
CDR3: CASSVGYSSSYGYTF
DNA: TGTGCCAGCAGCGTAGGGTACAGCTCCTCCTATGGCTACACCTTC

J: TRBJ2-7
size: -
D: -
V: TRBV29-1
CDR3: CSVGQDLGSYEQYF
DNA: TGCAGCGTTGGTCAGGATTTGGGCTCCTACGAGCAGTACTTC

J: TRBJ2-2
size: -
D: -
V: TRBV9
CDR3: CASSAGPGPKGYFSGELFF
DNA: TGTGCCAGCAGCGCAGGCCCCGGGCCCAAGGGGTATTTTTCCGGGGAGCTGTTTTTT

J: TRBJ2-5
size: few
D: -
V: TRBV7-2
CDR3: CASSLRTANNPGETQYF
DNA: TGTGCCAGCAGCTTAAGGACGGCAAACAACCCCGGGGAGACCCAGTACTTC

J: TRBJ1-1
size: few
D: -
V: TRBV6-5
CDR3: CASRDPAMNTEAFF
DNA: TGTGCCAGCAGAGACCCGGCTATGAACACTGAAGCTTTCTTT

J: TRBJ2-1
size: -
D: -
V: TRBV20-1
CDR3: CSAIRDGLREQFF
DNA: TGCAGTGCTATCCGGGACGGGCTCCGTGAGCAGTTCTTC

J: TRBJ2-7
size: many
D: -
V: TRBV24-1
CDR3: CATSGGSDEQYF
DNA: TGTGCCACCAGTGGGGGCTCCGACGAGCAGTACTTC

J: TRBJ2-3
size: -
D: -
V: TRBV2
CDR3: CATSPGVGNTDTQYF
DNA: TGTGCCACCTCCCCGGGCGTAGGAAACACAGATACGCAGTATTTT

J: TRBJ2-3
size: many
D: -
V: TRBV6-1
CDR3: CASSVVGDTQYF
DNA: TGTGCCAGCAGTGTAGTAGGAGATACGCAGTATTTT

J: TRBJ2-3
size: -
D: -
V: TRBV21-1
CDR3: CASSSRRTGGTDTQYF
DNA: TGTGCCAGCAGCTCGCGTCGGACAGGGGGAACAGATACGCAGTATTTT

J: TRBJ1-1
size: few
D: -
V: TRBV7-2
CDR3: CASSLNVDTEAFF
DNA: TGTGCCAGCAGCCTCAATGTGGACACTGAAGCTTTCTTT

J: TRBJ2-3
size: few
D: -
V: TRBV7-8
CDR3: CASSLMSGDTQYF
DNA: TGTGCCAGCAGCTTAATGTCAGGGGATACGCAGTATTTT

J: TRBJ2-2
size: -
D: -
V: TRBV5-1
CDR3: CASSPIGGDTGELFF
DNA: TGCGCCAGCAGCCCAATTGGAGGGGACACCGGGGAGCTGTTTTTT

J: TRBJ1-2
size: -
D: -
V: TRBV7-2
CDR3: CASSLVGSGLGYTF
DNA: TGTGCCAGCAGCTTAGTGGGATCGGGGCTTGGCTACACCTTC

J: TRBJ2-3
size: -
D: TRBD2
V: TRBV5-1
CDR3: CASSISGVTSTDTQYF
DNA: TGCGCCAGCAGCATAAGCGGGGTTACTAGCACAGATACGCAGTATTTT

J: TRBJ1-6
size: -
D: -
V: TRBV20-1
CDR3: CSALREGGGLSPLHF
DNA: TGCAGTGCCCTGAGAGAGGGTGGGGGTCTTTCACCCCTCCACTTT

J: TRBJ2-7
size: -
D: -
V: TRBV7-2
CDR3: CASSLGDYSHLYEQYF
DNA: TGTGCCAGCAGCTTAGGCGACTACTCACATCTCTACGAGCAGTACTTC

J: TRBJ2-7
size: -
D: -
V: TRBV6-2/TRBV6-3
CDR3: CASSLGFCEQYF
DNA: TGTGCCAGCAGCCTGGGATTCTGCGAGCAGTACTTC

J: TRBJ2-7
size: few
D: -
V: TRBV9
CDR3: CASSLGLGYNEQYF
DNA: TGTGCCAGCAGCCTCGGGCTTGGCTACAATGAGCAGTACTTC

J: TRBJ2-7
size: -
D: -
V: TRBV7-2
CDR3: CASSLVGAGVPYEQYF
DNA: TGTGCCAGCAGCTTAGTTGGGGCAGGGGTGCCCTACGAGCAGTACTTC

J: TRBJ1-4
size: -
D: TRBD1
V: TRBV10-3
CDR3: CAISPGTGNNEKLFF
DNA: TGTGCCATCAGTCCCGGGACAGGCAACAATGAAAAACTGTTTTTT

J: TRBJ1-1
size: few
D: -
V: TRBV27
CDR3: CASSLWGVGNIEAFF
DNA: TGTGCCAGCAGTTTATGGGGGGTGGGGAATATTGAAGCTTTCTTT

J: TRBJ1-1
size: -
D: -
V: TRBV6-6
CDR3: CASSYTMGMNTEAFF
DNA: TGTGCCAGCAGTTACACGATGGGCATGAACACTGAAGCTTTCTTT